These 14 T cell receptor beta chains share one sample of origin, sequenced in a study of shared clonotypes between healthy human individuals. TCRdb keeps only in-frame clones here, not all; method: immunoSEQ multiplex PCR. The sample yields roughly 2,300,000 clones, 85% to 95% seen once. The specimen sequenced was naive CD4+ T cells from PBMCs. As to subset: CD45RA+ positively selected. These receptors were collected from a young man in good health. Some clones in this sample may be carry-over from other donors' samples.

The chain recombines TRBV6-6 with TRBJ2-5; D is perhaps TRBD1 or TRBD2 (5 bases each). Trimming cost V 6 bases and J 0 bases, with 11 bases left between them. CDR1 and CDR2 (germline): MNHNY, SVGAGI (reference sequence). CDR3 size: 14 residues. The CDR3 loop reads CASSPPGHQETQYF. CDR3 DNA: TGTGCCAGCAGCCCCCCGGGACACCAAGAGACCCAGTACTTC.

This chain links TRBV11-2 with TRBJ2-4; no clear D gene. V gave up 0 bases and J gave up 0 bases, with 6 bases separating them. The CDR3 runs 15 residues. Per germline, CDR1 SGHAT and CDR2 FQNNGV. The CDR3 DNA reads as TGTGCCAGCAGCTTAGAGCGTTTAGCCAAAAACATTCAGTACTTC. Its protein is CASSLERLAKNIQYF.

The chain uses TRBV28 and TRBJ2-3; D may be TRBD1 (6 bases). The CDR3 covers 15 residues. V was trimmed by 6 bases and J by 1 base, leaving 14 bases between them. Looked up from germline, CDR1 is MDHEN and CDR2 is SYDVKM. The CDR3 loop reads CASRDVQGRTDTQYF. In DNA, the CDR3 is TGTGCCAGCAGGGATGTCCAGGGGCGCACAGATACGCAGTATTTT.

The chain combines TRBV27 with TRBJ1-2; 9 bases match TRBD1. The CDR3 is 16 amino acids. The V and J ends lost 5 bases and 4 bases, in that order; junction bases with no gene match: 11. Germline V lookup: CDR1 MNHEY, CDR2 SMNVEV (reference sequence). The CDR3 DNA reads as TGTGCCAGCAGTCCCATCCCGGGACAGGGTATCTATGGCTACACCTTC. It encodes CASSPIPGQGIYGYTF.

The chain employs TRBV18 and TRBJ2-7; no definite D call. V shed 4 bases and J shed 7 bases, with 17 bases lying between them. This CDR3 has 14 amino acids. Germline CDR1 is KGHSH and CDR2 is LQKENI. DNA for the CDR3: TGTGCCAGCTCACTAGAGGCCCCTCCGCGGGAGCAGTACTTC. This gives the protein CASSLEAPPREQYF.

This sequence joins TRBV18 and TRBJ1-2; TRBD1 aligns across 9 bases. The CDR3 spans 15 residues. After removal of 3 bases from V and 7 bases from J, the junction contained 9 bases not matched to a gene. CDR1 is KGHSH and CDR2 is LQKENI in the germline V gene. The CDR3 protein is CASSPGLDRGSGYTF. For the CDR3, the DNA is TGTGCCAGCTCACCCGGCCTTGACAGGGGGTCTGGCTACACCTTC.

The chain employs TRBV6-6 and TRBJ2-7, with D hard to call. The V end lost 8 bases, the J end lost 11 bases, and 19 bases lay between the germline ends. The germline V gene has CDR1 MNHNY and CDR2 SVGAGI (reference sequence). There are 12 residues in the CDR3. This CDR3 reads CASGDIPSREYF. CDR3 nucleotides: TGTGCCAGCGGGGATATCCCCTCCAGAGAGTACTTC.

In regard to this clone: This sample also contains other DNA sequences that code for the same CDR3. V gene TRBV7-2 combines with J gene TRBJ2-7, with D possibly being TRBD2 (7 bases). Germline V gives CDR1 SGHTA, CDR2 FQGNSA. The CDR3 extends over 14 amino acids. Trimming removed 1 base at V and 2 bases at J, with 9 bases between. This CDR3 is CASSLGGGPYEQYF. DNA for the CDR3: TGTGCCAGCAGCTTAGGCGGGGGCCCCTACGAGCAGTACTTC.

The chain employs TRBV29-1 and TRBJ2-2; TRBD1 aligns across 10 bases. Trimming removed 6 bases from V and 5 bases from J; junction bases left unmatched: 6. The germline gives CDR1 SQVTM, CDR2 ANQGSEA. There are 14 residues in the CDR3. The CDR3 coding sequence is TGCAGCGTCCTGGGACAGGGGCGGACCGGGGAGCTGTTTTTT. Translation gives CSVLGQGRTGELFF.

This sequence joins TRBV5-6 and TRBJ1-2, with 8 bases aligning to TRBD1. V was pared by 5 bases and J by 4 bases, with 7 bases of the junction left unmatched. Germline assignment: CDR1 SGHDT and CDR2 YYEEEE. The CDR3 extends over 14 amino acids. The CDR3 DNA is TGTGCCAGCAGAGCCCAGGGGGCTGCCTATGGCTACACCTTC. Translated: CASRAQGAAYGYTF.

The CDR3 DNA reads as TGTGCCACCAGCAGAGGATTCGGGACGACAACTAATGAAAAACTGTTTTTT. Protein product: CATSRGFGTTTNEKLFF. The J gene is TRBJ1-4, the V gene TRBV15; D may be TRBD1 (5 bases). Germline-derived CDR1 and CDR2 are LNHNV and YYDKDF (reference sequence). This CDR3 comprises 17 residues. Trimming shortened V by 1 base and J by 0 bases, and 12 bases separated the two germline ends.

The CDR3 reads CASSLEPGSYEQYF. The CDR3 nucleotides are TGTGCCAGCAGCTTAGAGCCAGGCTCCTACGAGCAGTACTTC. This chain links TRBV7-6 with TRBJ2-7; no clear D gene. The CDR3 loop spans 14 amino acids. The germline CDR1 and CDR2 sequences are SGHVS and FNYEAQ. Between the trimmed V and J ends, which lost 1 base and 0 bases, there was a span of 7 bases.

This rearrangement joins TRBV4-3 to TRBJ2-1, with TRBD2 matching 8 bases. The length of the CDR3 is 15 residues. In germline, CDR1 is LGHNA, CDR2 YSLEER. V gave up 5 bases and J gave up 2 bases; unmatched junction bases: 5. The chain's CDR3 is CASSTAGAAYNEQFF. The DNA of the CDR3 is TGCGCCAGCAGCACAGCGGGAGCCGCCTACAATGAGCAGTTCTTC.

The chain joins TRBV4-2 to TRBJ2-3, with D maybe TRBD1 (6 bases). This CDR3 comprises 17 residues. Trimming cost V 3 bases and J 3 bases, with 19 bases left between them. Germline CDR1 and CDR2: LGHNA and YNFKEQ. The CDR3 spells CASSQNPGQGLTDTQYF. In DNA, the CDR3 is TGTGCCAGCAGCCAGAACCCCGGGCAGGGGTTAACAGATACGCAGTATTTT.